The clone carrying this T cell receptor beta chain was picked up a small number of times. Per individual sample, total RNA of at least 6 micrograms was extracted. The data originate from a study of blood T cells in healthy people across ages. Primed by a sample-barcoded 5' primer and a J-beta primer mix, a second PCR proceeded for about 7 to 11 cycles. CDR3-containing paired-end reads numbering at least 3 million came from each sample. TCRdb redid the calling of the 5' RACE reads with MiXCR, one entry per CDR3 protein. The repertoire holds some 710,000 distinct CDR3 sequences, with 46% as singletons. Germline V gene data show CDR1 as SQVTM and CDR2 as ANQGSEA. The length of the CDR3 is 14 residues. The junction had 3 bases not matched to a gene; V was cut back by 4 bases and J by 0 bases.

The sequence was obtained from a man older than 75 in good health. The sample comprised blood. The chain is built from TRBV29-1 and TRBJ2-1, with 7 bases aligning to TRBD1. The CDR3 spells CSVGRDSSYNEQFF. In DNA, the CDR3 is TGCAGCGTTGGCCGGGACAGCTCCTACAATGAGCAGTTCTTC.